This passage covers 32 T cell receptor beta chains from one sample sequenced in a study of blood T cells in healthy people across ages. Using a J-beta primer mix together with a sample-barcoded 5' primer, a second PCR was run for about 7 to 12 cycles. Each CDR3 protein gets one entry after TCRdb re-called the 5' RACE reads with MiXCR. The data show about 1.5 million distinct CDR3 sequences, less than 45% seen once. Sample: blood. The receptors here all came from a woman aged 18-29 years in good health.

The chain combines TRBV7-8 with TRBJ2-5, with 7 bases aligning to TRBD2. Losses at the gene ends were 4 bases for V and 6 bases for J; bases not matched to a gene: 2. CDR1 SGHVS and CDR2 FQNEAQ come from the germline V gene. This CDR3 has 12 amino acids. The CDR3 DNA reads TGTGCCAGCAGCTCGCGGGGGAAGACCCAGTACTTC. It yields the protein CASSSRGKTQYF.

The sample holds many counts of this clonotype. This rearrangement joins TRBV4-2 to TRBJ2-5; TRBD1 matches 8 bases. The CDR3 totals 13 residues. Per the germline V gene, CDR1 is LGHNA and CDR2 is YNFKEQ. With 7 bases clipped from V and 5 bases from J, the junction kept 6 bases outside the gene matches. The CDR3 spells CASNPGGYETQYF. The CDR3 DNA sequence: TGTGCCAGCAACCCAGGGGGCTACGAGACCCAGTACTTC.

The J gene is TRBJ1-5, the V gene TRBV20-1; D possibly corresponds to TRBD1 (5 bases). With 6 bases removed from V and 0 bases from J, the gap between germline ends came to 9 bases. Germline V CDR1 and CDR2: DFQATT, SNEGSKA (reference sequence). The CDR3 extends over 13 amino acids. The CDR3 here is CSALQDSNQPQHF. CDR3 sequence (DNA): TGCAGTGCCTTACAGGATAGCAATCAGCCCCAGCATTTT.

J is TRBJ1-5 and V is TRBV20-1; TRBD1 matches 9 bases. V dropped 0 bases and J dropped 5; count of bases not matched to a gene: 5. This CDR3 comprises 15 residues. CDR1 and CDR2 (germline): DFQATT, SNEGSKA (reference sequence). The CDR3 coding sequence is TGCAGTGCTAGAGATCTGTGGGACAGGGATCAGCCCCAGCATTTT. It encodes CSARDLWDRDQPQHF.

V usage is TRBV20-1 and J usage is TRBJ2-7; perhaps TRBD1 as D (6 bases). Germline CDR1 and CDR2: DFQATT and SNEGSKA (reference sequence). V dropped 6 bases and J dropped 0 bases, with 12 bases sitting between them. The CDR3 is 13 amino acids. DNA for the CDR3: TGCAGTGCCCTTAGGGACACCTCCTACGAGCAGTACTTC. This gives the protein CSALRDTSYEQYF.

The V and J genes are TRBV2 and TRBJ2-7, with 7 bases identical to TRBD2. Per the germline V gene, CDR1 is SNHLY and CDR2 is FYNNEI. This CDR3 comprises 15 residues. Trimming removed 6 bases from V and 0 bases from J; junction bases left unmatched: 8. CDR3 bases: TGTGCCAGCAGCGTAAGCGGGATCAGCTCCTACGAGCAGTACTTC. It is translated as CASSVSGISSYEQYF.

The chain links TRBV11-2 to TRBJ1-2; D not certain. The CDR3 sequence is 14 residues long. Germline V CDR1 and CDR2: SGHAT, FQNNGV. V shed 3 bases and J shed 4 bases, with 12 bases lying between them. The CDR3 reads CASSFPGVSYGYTF. The CDR3 DNA sequence: TGTGCCAGCAGCTTTCCCGGAGTCAGCTATGGCTACACCTTC.

As for this clonotype: Being one base from a much bigger clone, this may be a read error. This chain joins TRBV7-7 and TRBJ2-5, with 9 bases identical to TRBD1. Near its end, the DNA agrees better with TRBJ2-1, so the J call may be wrong. Germline V lookup: CDR1 SSHAT, CDR2 FNYEAQ (reference sequence). This CDR3 is built from 15 residues. CDR3 region: CASSSHTGGQETQFF. The CDR3 bases are TGTGCTAGCAGCTCTCATACAGGGGGCCAAGAGACCCAGTTCTTC.

There are a few counts of this clonotype. The chain combines TRBV14 with TRBJ2-1; D unclear. Trimming took 2 bases from V and 5 from J, leaving 4 bases between them. The germline V gene encodes CDR1 SGHDN and CDR2 FVKESK. CDR3 size: 12 residues. DNA of the CDR3: TGTGCCAGCAGCCAACACAACAATGAGCAGTTCTTC. Its protein is CASSQHNNEQFF.

This clonotype has just a few counts. The rearrangement links TRBV24-1 to TRBJ2-3; D unresolved. Germline V gene lookup returns CDR1 KGHDR and CDR2 SFDVKD. The CDR3 runs to 14 residues. With 6 bases removed from V and 4 bases from J, the gap between germline ends came to 13 bases. The CDR3 protein is CATSTNGGPDTQYF. The CDR3 DNA is TGTGCCACCAGTACCAACGGCGGACCAGATACGCAGTATTTT.

The rearrangement joins TRBV2 to TRBJ2-7; possibly TRBD1 for D (6 bases). The CDR3 extends over 13 amino acids. Germline V gene lookup returns CDR1 SNHLY and CDR2 FYNNEI. The V and J ends lost 10 bases and 3 bases respectively, with 16 bases between them. CDR3 DNA sequence: TGTGCCACCTTAAGGACAGATCTCTACGAGCAGTACTTC. Its protein product is CATLRTDLYEQYF.

There are a few counts of this clonotype. The rearrangement links TRBV2 to TRBJ2-3, with TRBD2 as a possible D gene (6 bases). CDR1 is SNHLY, CDR2 FYNNEI, per germline. This CDR3 region has 15 residues. The V and J ends lost 4 bases and 4 bases respectively, with 15 bases between them. CDR3: CASSVPPGVADTQYF. In DNA, the CDR3 is TGTGCCAGCAGTGTCCCCCCGGGAGTCGCAGATACGCAGTATTTT.

The chain combines TRBV24-1 with TRBJ2-2, with 7 bases lining up with TRBD1. V shed 9 bases, J shed 0 bases, and the junction held 6 bases outside the gene matches. The CDR3 extends over 15 amino acids. Germline V gene data show CDR1 as KGHDR and CDR2 as SFDVKD. The CDR3 bases are TGTGCCACCCTGGGACAGCATGCGAACACCGGGGAGCTGTTTTTT. Its translation: CATLGQHANTGELFF.

This clonotype has just a few counts. This chain connects TRBV3-1 to TRBJ2-1, with 8 bases that match TRBD2. This CDR3 has 15 amino acids. Trimming took 1 base from V and 9 from J; bases not matched to a gene: 8. Germline CDR1 reads LGHDT; CDR2 reads YNNKEL (reference sequence). The DNA for the CDR3 is TGTGCCAGCAGCCAAGGGACTAGCCCGTTGACTGAGCAGTTCTTC. Amino acids: CASSQGTSPLTEQFF.

This clonotype was observed a handful of times. For the CDR3, the DNA is TGTGCCAGTTGGGACACGGGAAATGAAAAACTGTTTTTT. Its translation is CASWDTGNEKLFF. This chain uses TRBV19 with TRBJ1-4; perhaps TRBD1 as D (6 bases). The CDR3 has 13 amino acids. Trimming pared 8 bases from V and 5 bases from J, leaving 12 bases between. Per the germline V gene, CDR1 is LNHDA and CDR2 is SQIVND (reference sequence).

This clonotype appeared a few times. This chain joins TRBV12-3 or TRBV12-4 and TRBJ2-1; a possible D gene is TRBD2 (6 bases). With 4 bases removed from V and 11 bases from J, the gap between germline ends came to 21 bases. This CDR3 has 15 residues. This chain's CDR3 is CASSWTGVSNRQQFF. CDR3 DNA: TGTGCCAGCAGTTGGACGGGGGTCTCGAATAGACAGCAGTTCTTC.

The gene calls are TRBV29-1 and TRBJ2-1; the D gene is possibly TRBD2 (6 bases). Between the trimmed V and J ends, which lost 5 bases and 9 bases, there was a span of 14 bases. The CDR3 spans 12 residues. Germline CDR1 reads SQVTM; CDR2 reads ANQGSEA. CDR3 DNA sequence: TGCAGCGTTCCCTGGGGGGTAGGTGAGCAGTTCTTC. It translates to CSVPWGVGEQFF.

The chain employs TRBV5-6 and TRBJ1-1; D gene uncertain. The germline V and J ends were trimmed by 0 bases and 6 bases, with 3 bases remaining between them. Germline CDR1 reads SGHDT; CDR2 reads YYEEEE. There are 11 residues in the CDR3. CDR3 bases: TGTGCCAGCAGCTTGGCGTCTGAAGCTTTCTTT. The encoded protein is CASSLASEAFF.

This clonotype turned up a few times. The V gene is TRBV7-2, the J gene TRBJ2-3; TRBD2 matches 7 bases. V lost 6 bases to trimming and J lost 2 bases; unmatched junction nucleotides: 5. This CDR3 contains 14 residues. Germline V CDR1 and CDR2: SGHTA, FQGNSA. The CDR3 reads CASRTGGATDTQYF. The CDR3 nucleotides read TGTGCCAGCAGGACGGGGGGAGCCACAGATACGCAGTATTTT.

In DNA form, the CDR3 reads TGTGCCAGCAGCCCGGGGGGTGGGGGTTTACTTAGAAACATTCAGTACTTC. Residues: CASSPGGGGLLRNIQYF. The chain uses TRBV7-2 and TRBJ2-4, with 7 bases aligning to TRBD2. This CDR3 is 17 amino acids long. Trimming took 5 bases from V and 6 from J; bases not matched to a gene: 16. The germline V gene encodes CDR1 SGHTA and CDR2 FQGNSA.

This clonotype is a singleton in its sample. The junction and the germline gene differ at one end; a read error may be behind it. This chain connects TRBV12-3 or TRBV12-4 to TRBJ2-3; possibly TRBD1 for D (6 bases). CDR3 length equals 15 residues. The DNA for the CDR3 is TGTGCCGGCAGTTTGAGGGGGTTAAGCACAGATACGCAGTATTTT. Its protein product is CAGSLRGLSTDTQYF.

V and J are TRBV20-1 and TRBJ1-4; D remains ambiguous. V was trimmed by 3 bases and J by 8 bases, leaving 13 bases between them. The germline V gene encodes CDR1 DFQATT and CDR2 SNEGSKA (reference sequence). CDR3 size: 13 residues. The CDR3 loop reads CSARDEGTEKLFF. The CDR3 DNA reads TGCAGTGCTAGGGACGAGGGAACAGAAAAACTGTTTTTT.

With regard to this clonotype: This may come from a read error, since a much larger clone is one base off. The chain uses TRBV12-3 or TRBV12-4 and TRBJ2-3; D is ambiguous. The V end lost 3 bases, the J end lost 0 bases, and 7 bases lay between the germline ends. This CDR3 has 14 amino acids. In nucleotides, the CDR3 is TGTGCCAGCAGTTTTGAGACGAGCACAGATACGCAGTATTTT. Translation: CASSFETSTDTQYF.

CDR3 residues: CASGPEGQETQYF. The CDR3 DNA reads TGTGCCAGCGGCCCGGAAGGGCAAGAGACCCAGTACTTC. The chain combines TRBV2 with TRBJ2-5; D gene unclear. The germline CDR1 and CDR2 sequences are SNHLY and FYNNEI. The CDR3 is 13 amino acids. V lost 8 bases, J lost 2 bases, and 12 bases lay in between.

The V gene is TRBV20-1, the J gene TRBJ1-1; weak D call: TRBD1 (5 bases). The ends were cut back, 3 bases at V and 6 bases at J, with 11 bases in the middle. The germline V gene has CDR1 DFQATT and CDR2 SNEGSKA (reference sequence). The CDR3 is made up of 12 amino acids. CDR3 nucleotides: TGCAGTGCTAGCAGGGACGGCGCTGAAGCTTTCTTT. It is translated as CSASRDGAEAFF.

The V gene is TRBV27, the J gene TRBJ2-1, with TRBD2 as a possible D gene (6 bases). The CDR3 consists of 15 residues. Between the trimmed V and J ends, which lost 4 bases and 7 bases, there was a span of 17 bases. CDR1 is MNHEY, CDR2 SMNVEV, per germline (reference sequence). CDR3 sequence: CASSSRLGKRNEQFF. The CDR3 DNA is TGTGCCAGCAGTTCCCGACTAGGCAAGCGGAATGAGCAGTTCTTC.

This rearrangement joins TRBV29-1 to TRBJ2-1, with D possibly being TRBD2 (7 bases). The V end lost 6 bases, the J end lost 8 bases, and 14 bases lay between the germline ends. Germline V gene sequence: CDR1 SQVTM, CDR2 ANQGSEA. CDR3 length: 12 residues. The CDR3 DNA reads as TGCAGCGTCTTACGGGGGGCGGATGAGCAGTTCTTC. Its protein product is CSVLRGADEQFF.

The rearrangement links TRBV29-1 to TRBJ2-3; 7 bases match TRBD2. V dropped 1 base and J dropped 4; count of bases not matched to a gene: 8. The CDR3 sequence is 15 residues long. Germline V gives CDR1 SQVTM, CDR2 ANQGSEA. The CDR3 sequence is CSVEVRLAGADTQYF. The CDR3 DNA is TGCAGCGTTGAAGTTAGACTAGCAGGAGCAGATACGCAGTATTTT.

This clonotype has a handful of counts. The chain couples TRBV20-1 to TRBJ2-5, with D maybe TRBD2 (6 bases). CDR3 size: 14 residues. Looked up from germline, CDR1 is DFQATT and CDR2 is SNEGSKA (reference sequence). V was trimmed by 3 bases and J by 4 bases, leaving 15 bases between them. The CDR3 nucleotides read TGCAGTGCTAGCCAGCCGGGAGCAAGAGAGACCCAGTACTTC. Translation: CSASQPGARETQYF.

The chain combines TRBV27 with TRBJ1-2; D is unclear. The CDR3 is 13 residues long. CDR1 is MNHEY, CDR2 SMNVEV, per germline (reference sequence). V lost 4 bases and J lost 8, with 14 bases in between. CDR3 in amino acids: CASSSRIGHGYTF. Here the CDR3 DNA reads TGTGCCAGCAGTTCCCGGATAGGGCACGGCTACACCTTC.

The chain is built from TRBV6-5 and TRBJ2-7; D may correspond to TRBD1 or TRBD2 (5 bases each). This CDR3 comprises 16 residues. In germline, CDR1 is MNHEY, CDR2 SVGAGI. V lost 6 bases, J lost 2 bases, and 20 bases lay in between. The CDR3 DNA reads TGTGCCAGCAGCACGGGGCCTCCGTCAGCAACCTACGAGCAGTACTTC. Its protein is CASSTGPPSATYEQYF.

The chain couples TRBV20-1 to TRBJ1-4; no clear D gene. Trimming pared 0 bases from V and 0 bases from J, leaving 11 bases between. The CDR3 contains 16 residues. In germline, CDR1 is DFQATT, CDR2 SNEGSKA (reference sequence). The CDR3 protein is CSARDGIYATNEKLFF. The DNA of the CDR3 is TGCAGTGCTAGAGATGGGATATATGCAACTAATGAAAAACTGTTTTTT.